This T cell receptor beta chain was captured by sequencing in a study of cytomegalovirus exposure and HLA in healthy donors. Looking at the study overall: One earlier analysis, a look at 150 million to 200 million T cells, found some 120 million unique TCR beta sequences. Study-level findings and limits: A later analysis reportedly identified an Asian-associated ancestry cluster as carrying fewer N-insertions than the 666-donor mean. Productive status was seen about 90% or about 30% of the time for most TCR beta V segments in an earlier analysis. Analyses of presence and absence presupposed an approximately uniform sequencing depth across donors.

The study ran its PCR with 60 Vbeta and 13 Jbeta primers. The repertoire was sequenced with immunoSEQ multiplex PCR; TCRdb's copy has only in-frame clones and lacks some. The top ten hold 12% of the sample, which has some 40,000 clones, about 60% seen once. In regard to this clone: Its target is unknown.

V lost 0 bases and J 5 bases, leaving 6 bases between the germline ends. Germline CDR1 and CDR2: SGDLS and YYNGEE. This CDR3 region has 12 residues. This chain joins TRBV9 and TRBJ2-7; possible D gene TRBD2, 5 bases. The sequenced material came from PBMCs. The clonotype comes from a man in his 60s in good health and CMV-seropositive. The CDR3 DNA is TGTGCCAGCAGCGTAGAAGCGGACGAGCAGTACTTC. This codes for CASSVEADEQYF.